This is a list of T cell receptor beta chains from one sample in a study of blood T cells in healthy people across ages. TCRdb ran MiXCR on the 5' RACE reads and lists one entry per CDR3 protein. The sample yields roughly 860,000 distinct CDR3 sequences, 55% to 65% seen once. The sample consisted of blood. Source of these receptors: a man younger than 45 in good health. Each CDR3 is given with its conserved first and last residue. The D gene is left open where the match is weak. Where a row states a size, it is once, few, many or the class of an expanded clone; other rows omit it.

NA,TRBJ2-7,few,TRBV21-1,CARPCSWTPKEQYF,TGTGCCAGACCTTGTTCGTGGACGCCCAAAGAGCAGTACTTC
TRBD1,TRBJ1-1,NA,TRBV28,CASSPPGQGDTEAFF,TGTGCCAGCAGTCCCCCGGGACAGGGCGACACTGAAGCTTTCTTT
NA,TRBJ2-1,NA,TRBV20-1,CSARISLRGGEQFF,TGCAGTGCTAGGATCAGTTTAAGGGGGGGAGAGCAGTTCTTC
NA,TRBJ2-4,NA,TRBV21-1,CASSKHDRGENIQYF,TGTGCCAGCAGCAAACACGACAGGGGAGAAAACATTCAGTACTTC
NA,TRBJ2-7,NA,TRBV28,CASSLAVNEPTSEQYF,TGTGCCAGCAGTTTAGCCGTGAATGAACCTACGTCGGAGCAGTACTTC
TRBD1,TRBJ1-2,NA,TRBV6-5,CASRQGMVYGYTF,TGTGCCAGCAGACAGGGGATGGTCTATGGCTACACCTTC
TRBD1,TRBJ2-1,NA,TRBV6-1,CASSEEGQLYNEQFF,TGTGCCAGCAGTGAAGAGGGACAGTTATACAATGAGCAGTTCTTC
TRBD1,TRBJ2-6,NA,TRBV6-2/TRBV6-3,CASSNRGTNVLTF,TGTGCCAGCAGTAACAGGGGTACCAACGTCCTGACTTTC
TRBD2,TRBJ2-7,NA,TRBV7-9,CASSLVLTSGAYEQYF,TGTGCCAGCAGCTTAGTGTTGACTAGCGGGGCCTACGAGCAGTACTTC
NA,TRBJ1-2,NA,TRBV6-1,CASSKTANYGYTF,TGTGCCAGCTCAAAGACAGCTAACTATGGCTACACCTTC
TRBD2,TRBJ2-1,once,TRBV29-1,CSVKGPSGAGNEQFF,TGCAGCGTTAAGGGACCAAGCGGGGCTGGAAATGAGCAGTTCTTC
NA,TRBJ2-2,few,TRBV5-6,CASSLIQGRGLNTGELFF,TGTGCCAGCAGCTTGATACAGGGACGGGGGTTGAACACCGGGGAGCTGTTTTTT
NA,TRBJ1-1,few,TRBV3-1,CASSQGGGGTEAFF,TGTGCCAGCAGCCAAGGAGGGGGGGGCACTGAAGCTTTCTTT
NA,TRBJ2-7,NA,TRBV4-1,CASSQKKTVSSYEQYF,TGCGCCAGCAGCCAAAAGAAGACCGTGAGCTCCTACGAGCAGTACTTC
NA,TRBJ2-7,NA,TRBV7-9,CASSLEGHAYEQYF,TGTGCCAGCAGCTTAGAGGGGCACGCCTACGAGCAGTACTTC
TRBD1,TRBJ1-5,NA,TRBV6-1,CAAWGDSLFNQPQHF,TGTGCCGCTTGGGGGGACAGCCTATTCAATCAGCCCCAGCATTTT
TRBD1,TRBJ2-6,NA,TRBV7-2,CASSFDRALRGGANVLTF,TGTGCCAGCAGCTTTGACAGGGCCCTTCGCGGGGGGGCCAACGTCCTGACTTTC
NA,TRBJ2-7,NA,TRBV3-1,CASSPPSQEGTYEQYF,TGTGCCAGCAGCCCCCCCTCACAGGAGGGGACTTACGAGCAGTACTTC
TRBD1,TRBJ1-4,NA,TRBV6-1,CASSEAQGVMEKLFF,TGTGCCAGCAGTGAAGCGCAGGGGGTTATGGAAAAACTGTTTTTT
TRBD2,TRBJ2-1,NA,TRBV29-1,CSVEVAGAGNEQFF,TGCAGCGTTGAAGTAGCGGGGGCAGGTAATGAGCAGTTCTTC
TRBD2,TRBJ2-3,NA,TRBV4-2,CASSQERGVGTDTQYF,TGTGCCAGCAGCCAAGAGCGGGGGGTAGGAACAGATACGCAGTATTTT
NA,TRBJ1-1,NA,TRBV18,CASSPNRVGTESFF,TGTGCCAGCTCACCAAACAGGGTAGGGACTGAATCTTTCTTT
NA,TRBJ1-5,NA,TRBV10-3,CAISESTNQPQHF,TGTGCCATCAGTGAGTCGACTAATCAGCCCCAGCATTTT
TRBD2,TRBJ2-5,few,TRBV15,CATSRSSGQETQYF,TGTGCCACCAGCCGATCTAGCGGCCAAGAGACCCAGTACTTC
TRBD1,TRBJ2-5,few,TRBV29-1,CSVDYGTGKETQYF,TGCAGCGTTGACTACGGGACAGGGAAAGAGACCCAGTACTTC
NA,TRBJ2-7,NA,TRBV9,CASSATRDRSYEQYF,TGTGCCAGCAGCGCAACTAGGGACCGATCCTACGAGCAGTACTTC
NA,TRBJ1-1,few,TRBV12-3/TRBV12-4,CASRLGHTNTEAFF,TGTGCCAGCAGATTGGGGCACACGAACACTGAAGCTTTCTTT
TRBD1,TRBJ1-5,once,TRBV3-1,CASSPDRVPQPQHF,TGTGCCAGCAGCCCCGACAGGGTTCCTCAGCCCCAGCATTTT
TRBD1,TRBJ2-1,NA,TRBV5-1,CASSPDRVWGEQFF,TGCGCCAGCAGCCCGGACAGGGTTTGGGGTGAGCAGTTCTTC
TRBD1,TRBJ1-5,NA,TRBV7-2,CASRRTGEEQPQHF,TGTGCCAGCAGACGGACAGGGGAGGAACAGCCCCAGCATTTT
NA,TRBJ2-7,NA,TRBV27,CASRPGQWPSYEQYF,TGTGCCAGCAGACCCGGACAGTGGCCCTCCTACGAGCAGTACTTC
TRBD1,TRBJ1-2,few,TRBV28,CAGGQGSYGYTF,TGTGCCGGAGGACAGGGTTCCTATGGCTACACCTTC
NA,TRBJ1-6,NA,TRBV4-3,CASSQDLSQGSVPLHF,TGCGCCAGCAGCCAAGATCTATCTCAGGGTTCGGTACCCCTCCACTTT
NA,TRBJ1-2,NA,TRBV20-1,CSASGQVPYGYTF,TGCAGTGCTAGTGGCCAGGTCCCTTATGGCTACACCTTC
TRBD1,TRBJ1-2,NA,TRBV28,CACSQGDYGYTF,TGTGCCTGTAGCCAGGGGGACTATGGCTACACCTTC
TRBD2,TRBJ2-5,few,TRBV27,CASRPLRGGGRETQYF,TGTGCCAGCAGACCTCTCCGGGGGGGAGGCCGAGAGACCCAGTACTTC
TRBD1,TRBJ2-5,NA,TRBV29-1,CSVEGQGVGETQYF,TGCAGCGTTGAGGGACAGGGAGTAGGAGAGACCCAGTACTTC
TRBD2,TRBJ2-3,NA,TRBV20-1,CSAGGTSGITASTDTQYF,TGCAGTGCTGGCGGGACTAGCGGAATAACTGCTAGCACAGATACGCAGTATTTT
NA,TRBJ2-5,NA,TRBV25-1,CASRYLQETQYF,TGTGCCAGCCGGTACCTTCAAGAGACCCAGTACTTC
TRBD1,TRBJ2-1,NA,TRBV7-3,CASSRTGTGGQETQFF,TGTGCCAGCAGCCGAACTGGGACAGGGGGACAAGAGACCCAGTTCTTC
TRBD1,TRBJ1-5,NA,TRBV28,CASSGQVTHQPQHF,TGTGCCAGCAGTGGACAGGTTACCCATCAGCCCCAGCATTTT
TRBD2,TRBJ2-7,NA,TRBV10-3,CAIGGLAGYEQYF,TGTGCCATCGGGGGACTAGCGGGCTACGAGCAGTACTTC
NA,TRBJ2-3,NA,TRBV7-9,CASSLVGTTDTQYF,TGTGCCAGCAGCTTAGTGGGCACCACAGATACGCAGTATTTT
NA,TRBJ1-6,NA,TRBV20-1,CSARKGSRHSPLHF,TGCAGTGCTAGGAAGGGGAGTAGGCATTCACCCCTCCACTTT
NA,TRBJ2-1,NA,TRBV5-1,CASSLEPGRTENEQFF,TGCGCCAGCAGCTTGGAACCAGGGAGAACTGAGAATGAGCAGTTCTTC
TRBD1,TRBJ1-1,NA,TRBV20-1,CSAREGGTGMNTEAFF,TGCAGTGCTAGAGAAGGAGGGACAGGGATGAACACTGAAGCTTTCTTT